This T cell receptor (beta chain) was captured in a study of blood T cell repertoires in COVID-19. Generated by immunoSEQ multiplex PCR, the TCRdb table keeps only in-frame clones and is missing some. The table has some 100,000 clones, 90% seen once. This clonotype was sampled from a man aged 50 to 59 with acute or convalescent COVID-19. The source material was peripheral blood.

CDR3 sequence: CASRAGTGHQPQHF. CDR3 DNA sequence: TGTGCCAGCAGGGCCGGGACAGGCCATCAGCCCCAGCATTTT. The chain uses TRBV6-5 and TRBJ1-5; TRBD1 matches at 8 bases. Trimming took 6 bases from V and 5 from J; bases not matched to a gene: 6. CDR3 length equals 14 residues. Germline lookup yields CDR1 MNHEY and CDR2 SVGAGI.